This T cell receptor beta chain was identified during a study of blood T cells in healthy people across ages. Across the study: There was about one barcoded beta molecule captured by template switching per two T cells.

Remarks on this clonotype: What it binds is not known.

After removal of 7 bases from V and 4 bases from J, the junction contained 9 bases not matched to a gene. The CDR3 is 13 residues long. The germline V gene encodes CDR1 SQVTM and CDR2 ANQGSEA. Then a second PCR, running about 6 to 12 cycles, was carried out with a sample-barcoded 5' primer and a J-beta primer mix. Individual samples furnished no less than 2.5 million CDR3-containing paired-end reads apiece. MiXCR, run by TCRdb on the 5' RACE reads, gives a single entry per CDR3 protein. Of about 970,000 distinct CDR3 sequences listed, roughly 50% are singletons. Each sample gave at least 6.5 million isolated PBMCs. Study-wide points: Older individuals had lower TCR beta diversity per million T cells (the decline was roughly linear).

The chain combines TRBV29-1 with TRBJ2-5; TRBD1 matches at 7 bases. The clonotype originates from a woman aged 55-69 years in good health. The sequenced sample was blood. The CDR3 spells CSGIKTGRETQYF. The CDR3 DNA is TGCAGCGGGATTAAGACAGGGAGAGAGACCCAGTACTTC.